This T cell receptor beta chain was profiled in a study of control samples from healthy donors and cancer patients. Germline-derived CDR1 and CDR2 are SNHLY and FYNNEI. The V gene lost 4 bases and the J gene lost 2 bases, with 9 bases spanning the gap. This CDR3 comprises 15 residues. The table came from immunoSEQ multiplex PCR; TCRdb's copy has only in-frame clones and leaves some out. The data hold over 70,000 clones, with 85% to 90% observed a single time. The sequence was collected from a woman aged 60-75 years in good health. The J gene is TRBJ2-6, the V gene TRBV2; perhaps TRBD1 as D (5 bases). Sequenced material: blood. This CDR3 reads CASSVGRAGANVLTF. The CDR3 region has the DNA TGTGCCAGCAGTGTTGGCAGGGCTGGGGCCAACGTCCTGACTTTC.